These 8 T cell receptor beta chains came from one sample sequenced in a study of cytomegalovirus exposure and HLA in healthy donors. Primers for the PCR totalled 60 Vbeta and 13 Jbeta. Repertoires were generated with immunoSEQ multiplex PCR, while TCRdb's copy carries only in-frame clones and drops some. The data contain about 180,000 clones, 70% to 85% of them singletons. Sequencing was carried out using PBMCs. The receptors originated from a young man in good health and CMV-seronegative.

V usage is TRBV9 and J usage is TRBJ2-1; TRBD2 matches 10 bases. The CDR3 consists of 15 residues. Germline V lookup: CDR1 SGDLS, CDR2 YYNGEE. Trimming cost V 4 bases and J 6 bases; bases outside gene matches: 7. The CDR3 nucleotides read TGTGCCAGCAGCTCTAGCGGGGGACCTGGCAATGAGCAGTTCTTC. It encodes CASSSSGGPGNEQFF.

The rearrangement links TRBV9 to TRBJ2-4, with 9 bases matching TRBD2. The CDR3 contains 15 residues. The V gene's germline CDR1 is SGDLS and CDR2 YYNGEE. V shed 0 bases and J 7 bases; nucleotides not matched to a gene: 5. CDR3 residues: CASSVGSGSANIQYF. CDR3 nucleotides: TGTGCCAGCAGCGTAGGTAGCGGGAGTGCGAACATTCAGTACTTC.

The J gene is TRBJ2-7, the V gene TRBV7-9, with D perhaps TRBD1 (7 bases). CDR3 length: 17 residues. Germline values: CDR1 SEHNR, CDR2 FQNEAQ (reference sequence). The V gene lost 4 bases and the J gene lost 3 bases, with 22 bases spanning the gap. The CDR3 nucleotides are TGTGCCAGCAGCTCCCCCAGGGGGGACGGGGAATTCTACGAGCAGTACTTC. Encoded protein: CASSSPRGDGEFYEQYF.

This clone was found a few times. This chain links TRBV5-4 with TRBJ2-3, with 7 bases matching TRBD2. With 4 bases clipped from V and 8 bases from J, the junction kept 10 bases outside the gene matches. CDR3 length equals 14 residues. Germline V gives CDR1 SGHNT, CDR2 YYREEE (reference sequence). CDR3 bases: TGTGCCAGCAGCCGGGCGGGAGCCACGCGTACGCAGTATTTT. This sequence encodes CASSRAGATRTQYF. The whole variable domain, remainder taken from reference TRBV5-4 and TRBJ2-3, is ETGVTQSPTHLIKTRGQQVTLRCSSQSGHNTVSWYQQALGQGPQFIFQYYREEENGRGNFPPRFSGLQFPNYSSELNVNALELDDSALYLCASSRAGATRTQYFGPGTRLTVL.

This chain links TRBV13 with TRBJ2-2; a weak D match, TRBD1 (6 bases). The CDR3 is 13 amino acids. CDR1 PRHDT and CDR2 FYEKMQ come from the germline V gene (reference sequence). The V end was cut by 3 bases, the J end by 6 bases, with 8 bases between. The CDR3 protein is CASSFEGAGELFF. CDR3 in DNA: TGTGCCAGCAGCTTCGAGGGGGCCGGGGAGCTGTTTTTT. The full variable domain, completed using reference TRBV13 and TRBJ2-2, is AAGVIQSPRHLIKEKRETATLKCYPIPRHDTVYWYQQGPGQDPQFLISFYEKMQSDKGSIPDRFSAQQFSDYHSELNMSSLELGDSALYFCASSFEGAGELFFGEGSRLTVL.

The V call is TRBV10-3, the J call TRBJ2-3; 7 bases match TRBD1. Germline CDR1 ENHRY, CDR2 SYGVKD. V was clipped by 5 bases and J by 2 bases; unmatched bases: 4. The CDR3 covers 14 residues. This CDR3 reads CAISPGTVTDTQYF. The CDR3 DNA reads TGTGCCATCAGTCCCGGGACAGTCACAGATACGCAGTATTTT.

This clone appeared a few times. The rearrangement uses TRBV4-2 and TRBJ1-5, with TRBD1 matching 7 bases. Germline lookup yields CDR1 LGHNA and CDR2 YNFKEQ. V lost 2 bases and J lost 6; bases outside the gene matches: 10. The CDR3 extends over 16 amino acids. DNA of the CDR3: TGTGCCAGCAGCCAACAGGGCAGGGGGTCGGGTCAGCCCCAGCATTTT. Protein sequence: CASSQQGRGSGQPQHF.

This clone was recorded once. V is TRBV30 and J is TRBJ2-5; a weak D match, TRBD1 (5 bases). Germline V lookup: CDR1 GTSNPN, CDR2 SVGIG (reference sequence). V was shortened by 3 bases and J by 5 bases, with 19 bases between the two germline ends. The CDR3 totals 15 residues. The CDR3 sequence is CAWSPRVAAPETQYF. The CDR3 DNA is TGTGCCTGGAGCCCCAGGGTCGCGGCCCCCGAGACCCAGTACTTC. Complete variable domain (other parts from reference TRBV30 and TRBJ2-5): SQTIHQWPATLVQPVGSPLSLECTVEGTSNPNLYWYRQAAGRGLQLLFYSVGIGQISSEVPQNLSASRPQDRQFILSSKKLLLSDSGFYLCAWSPRVAAPETQYFGPGTRLLVL.